The source of this TCR beta chain is a study of blood T cells in healthy people across ages. Turning to the study itself: In model experiments, template switching was able to capture about one barcoded beta molecule for every two T cells that were present.

With 7 bases clipped from V and 13 bases from J, the junction kept 14 bases outside the gene matches. Germline CDR1 reads MNHEY; CDR2 reads SVGEGT. CDR3 length: 14 amino acids. In this sample, this clonotype turned up a few times. Alongside a J-beta primer mix, a sample-barcoded 5' primer served in a second PCR lasting about 7 to 11 cycles. Every cDNA molecule bore a tag from a template-switch adaptor containing 12 random nucleotides. TCRdb independently ran MiXCR on the 5' RACE reads; one entry per CDR3 protein. The table lists under 2,000,000 distinct CDR3 sequences, 40% to 55% of them singletons, with less than 2.5% in the top ten.

The sequence came from a woman aged 40 to 55 in good health. The sample taken for sequencing was blood. The genes are TRBV6-2 or TRBV6-3 and TRBJ2-4; 9 bases are shared with TRBD1. The CDR3 spells CASIAGTGRREQYF. CDR3 DNA: TGTGCCAGCATTGCCGGGACAGGGCGTCGGGAGCAGTACTTC.